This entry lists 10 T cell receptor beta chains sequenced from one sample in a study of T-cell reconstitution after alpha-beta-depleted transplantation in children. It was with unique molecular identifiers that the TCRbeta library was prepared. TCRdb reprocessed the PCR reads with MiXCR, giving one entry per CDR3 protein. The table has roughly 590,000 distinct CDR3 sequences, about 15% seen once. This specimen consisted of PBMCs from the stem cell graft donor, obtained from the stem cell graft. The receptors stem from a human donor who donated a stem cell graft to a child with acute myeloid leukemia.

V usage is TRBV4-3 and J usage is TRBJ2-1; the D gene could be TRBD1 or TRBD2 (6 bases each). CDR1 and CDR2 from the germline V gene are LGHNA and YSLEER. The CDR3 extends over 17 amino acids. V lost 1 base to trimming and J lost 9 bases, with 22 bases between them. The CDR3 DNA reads TGCGCCAGCAGCCAAGGCTTTCACGGGGGCCGCCCCGGTGAGCAGTTCTTC. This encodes CASSQGFHGGRPGEQFF.

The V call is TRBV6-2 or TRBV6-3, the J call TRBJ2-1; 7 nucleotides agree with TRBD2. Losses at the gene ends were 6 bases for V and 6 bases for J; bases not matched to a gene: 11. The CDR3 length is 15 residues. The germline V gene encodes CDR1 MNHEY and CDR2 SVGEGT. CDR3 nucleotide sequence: TGTGCCAGCAGGGGAGCGGGAAATTGGGGCAATGAGCAGTTCTTC. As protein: CASRGAGNWGNEQFF.

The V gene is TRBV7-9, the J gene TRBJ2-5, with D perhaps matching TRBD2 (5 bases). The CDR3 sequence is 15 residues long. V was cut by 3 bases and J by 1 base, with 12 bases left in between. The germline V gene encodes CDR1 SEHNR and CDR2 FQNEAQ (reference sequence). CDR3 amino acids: CASSFEGLGQETQYF. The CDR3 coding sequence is TGTGCCAGCAGCTTCGAAGGACTCGGCCAAGAGACCCAGTACTTC.

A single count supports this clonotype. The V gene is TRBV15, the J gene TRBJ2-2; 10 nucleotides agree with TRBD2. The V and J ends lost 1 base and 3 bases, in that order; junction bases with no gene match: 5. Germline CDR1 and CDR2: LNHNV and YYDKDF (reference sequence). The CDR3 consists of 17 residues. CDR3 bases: TGTGCCACCAGCAGAGGCCTAGCGGGGGCGCACACCGGGGAGCTGTTTTTT. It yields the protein CATSRGLAGAHTGELFF.

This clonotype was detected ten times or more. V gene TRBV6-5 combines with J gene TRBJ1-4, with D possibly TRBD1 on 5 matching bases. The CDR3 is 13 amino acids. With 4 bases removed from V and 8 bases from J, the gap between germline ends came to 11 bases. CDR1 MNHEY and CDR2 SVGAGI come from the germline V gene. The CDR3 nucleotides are TGTGCCAGCAGTTCCGGGGCTAGGGAAAAACTGTTTTTT. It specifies CASSSGAREKLFF.

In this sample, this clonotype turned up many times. The CDR3 loop reads CASRPTSGGLYEQFF. CDR3 sequence (DNA): TGTGCCAGCAGGCCGACTAGCGGGGGGTTATATGAGCAGTTCTTC. This sequence joins TRBV6-4 and TRBJ2-1; 13 bases line up with TRBD2. Trimming cost V 6 bases and J 8 bases; bases outside gene matches: 7. CDR3 length: 15 amino acids. Germline-derived CDR1 and CDR2 are MRHNA and SNTAGT.

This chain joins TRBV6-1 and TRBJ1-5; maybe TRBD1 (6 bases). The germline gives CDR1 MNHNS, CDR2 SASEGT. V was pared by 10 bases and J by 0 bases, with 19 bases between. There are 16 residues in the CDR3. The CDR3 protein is CATRGGWPNSNQPQHF. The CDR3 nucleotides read TGTGCCACCAGGGGAGGGTGGCCAAATAGCAATCAGCCCCAGCATTTT.

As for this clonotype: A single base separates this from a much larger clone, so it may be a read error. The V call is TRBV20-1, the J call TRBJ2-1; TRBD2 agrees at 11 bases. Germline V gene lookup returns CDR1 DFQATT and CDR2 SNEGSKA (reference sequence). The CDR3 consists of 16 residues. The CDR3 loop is CCARVPSGGTYNEQFF. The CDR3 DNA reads TGCTGTGCTAGAGTTCCTAGCGGGGGGACCTACAATGAGCAGTTCTTC.

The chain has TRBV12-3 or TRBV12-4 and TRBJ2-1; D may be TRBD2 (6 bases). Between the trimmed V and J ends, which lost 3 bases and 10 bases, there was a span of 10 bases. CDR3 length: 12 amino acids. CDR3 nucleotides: TGTGCCAGCAGTTTTAGCGGTCAAGAGCAGTTCTTC. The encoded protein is CASSFSGQEQFF.

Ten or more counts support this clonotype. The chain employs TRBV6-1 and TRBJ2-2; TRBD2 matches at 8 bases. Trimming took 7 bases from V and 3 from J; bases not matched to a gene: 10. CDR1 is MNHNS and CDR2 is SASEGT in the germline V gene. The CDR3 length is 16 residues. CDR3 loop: CASTSGRVRYTGELFF. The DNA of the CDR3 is TGTGCCAGCACCTCCGGGAGGGTGCGGTACACCGGGGAGCTGTTTTTT.